This TCR beta chain was obtained from a study of CD8 T cells in ankylosing spondylitis. This clonotype was seen many times. From the 5' RACE reads, TCRdb called clonotypes with MiXCR, one entry per CDR3 protein. The sample records 130,000 or so distinct CDR3 sequences, roughly 6.6% being singletons. The CDR3 length is 14 residues. Deletions cut 0 bases from V and 1 base from J, with 7 bases between. In germline, CDR1 is SGHRS, CDR2 YFSETQ. This clonotype was obtained from a male donor with ankylosing spondylitis or in good health (not recorded which). V and J are TRBV5-1 and TRBJ2-5; D unclear. The material sequenced was blood, either unsorted or a sorted T cell fraction (not recorded which). CDR3 nucleotide sequence: TGCGCCAGCAGCTTGGTTCTGGCCCAAGAGACCCAGTACTTC. Translation: CASSLVLAQETQYF.